The 16 T cell receptor beta chains reported below all come from one sample, sequenced in a study of OX40 agonist ivuxolimab in advanced cancers. Using immunoSEQ multiplex PCR, the repertoire was profiled, and TCRdb retains in-frame clones only, with some absent. The table shows around 80,000 clones, with under 85% occurring only once. The sequencing here drew on CD4+ or CD8+ T cells sorted from blood, taken in a trial of the OX40 agonist ivuxolimab. Receptor source: an adult with an advanced solid tumor such as melanoma, head and neck, liver or kidney cancer.

V is TRBV4-1 and J is TRBJ1-2, with D uncertain. This CDR3 region has 13 residues. V lost 1 base, J lost 6 bases, and 9 bases lay in between. Germline V CDR1 and CDR2: MGHRA, YSYEKL. CDR3: CASSQVSLDGYTF. The CDR3 DNA follows: TGCGCCAGCAGCCAAGTCAGTCTGGATGGCTACACCTTC.

J is TRBJ2-5 and V is TRBV11-2, with D uncertain. Trimming cost V 4 bases and J 5 bases, with 8 bases left between them. Looked up from germline, CDR1 is SGHAT and CDR2 is FQNNGV. CDR3 length: 12 amino acids. The DNA of the CDR3 is TGTGCCAGCAGCTACCCCGGGGAGACCCAGTACTTC. Its protein is CASSYPGETQYF.

This sequence joins TRBV28 and TRBJ2-7; tentatively, D is TRBD2 (6 bases). Germline V CDR1 and CDR2: MDHEN, SYDVKM. The CDR3 spans 15 residues. V was cut by 1 base and J by 4 bases, with 14 bases left in between. In nucleotides, the CDR3 is TGTGCCAGCAGTTTATCGTCCGGGAGAATATACGAGCAGTACTTC. Protein product: CASSLSSGRIYEQYF. Filled out from reference TRBV28 and TRBJ2-7, the complete variable domain reads DVKVTQSSRYLVKRTGEKVFLECVQDMDHENMFWYRQDPGLGLRLIYFSYDVKMKEKGDIPEGYSVSREKKERFSLILESASTNQTSMYLCASSLSSGRIYEQYFGPGTRLTVT.

The J gene is TRBJ2-5, the V gene TRBV11-2; 9 bases map to TRBD1. V was clipped by 3 bases and J by 10 bases; unmatched bases: 12. CDR3 length: 15 residues. Per the germline V gene, CDR1 is SGHAT and CDR2 is FQNNGV. CDR3 DNA sequence: TGTGCCAGCAGCTTTCATGACAGGGGGGACCGAGACCAGTACTTC. Translating gives CASSFHDRGDRDQYF.

The rearrangement links TRBV29-1 to TRBJ1-2; weak D call: TRBD1 (6 bases). V shed 3 bases and J shed 2 bases, with 10 bases lying between them. From germline, CDR1 is SQVTM and CDR2 ANQGSEA. This CDR3 has 13 amino acids. As DNA, the CDR3 is TGCAGCGTTGATACAGGGCTGAACTATGGCTACACCTTC. As protein: CSVDTGLNYGYTF.

As to this clone: Other DNA sequences from this sample encode an identical CDR3 as well. The gene calls are TRBV5-1 and TRBJ2-3; D remains unclear. The V gene lost 0 bases and the J gene lost 2 bases, with 4 bases spanning the gap. The CDR3 is 13 amino acids. Germline CDR1 and CDR2: SGHRS and YFSETQ. CDR3 in amino acids: CASSLVPTDTQYF. DNA for the CDR3: TGCGCCAGCAGCTTGGTCCCCACAGATACGCAGTATTTT.

The chain recombines TRBV7-6 with TRBJ2-1; 9 bases are shared with TRBD2. Germline loops: CDR1 SGHVS, CDR2 FNYEAQ. The CDR3 loop spans 16 amino acids. V lost 1 base to trimming and J lost 7 bases; unmatched junction nucleotides: 8. The chain's CDR3 is CASSLVLAGGLNEQFF. As DNA, the CDR3 is TGTGCCAGCAGCTTAGTTTTGGCGGGGGGGCTGAATGAGCAGTTCTTC.

This clone has just a few counts. The chain has TRBV4-1 and TRBJ1-4, with D hard to call. Trimming pared 1 base from V and 5 bases from J, leaving 8 bases between. The CDR3 is 14 amino acids. CDR1 and CDR2 from the germline V gene are MGHRA and YSYEKL. This CDR3 reads CASSQVAPNEKLFF. CDR3 nucleotide sequence: TGCGCCAGCAGCCAAGTAGCCCCCAATGAAAAACTGTTTTTT.

Note on this clone: An end of the junction differs from the germline gene, which may be a read error. This chain joins TRBV5-6 and TRBJ1-1; 12 bases are shared with TRBD1. This CDR3 has 17 residues. Germline CDR1 reads SGHDT; CDR2 reads YYEEEE. Here the CDR3 DNA reads TGTGCCTGCAGCCTTTGGCCGGGACAGGGGGCGGACACTGAAGCTTTCTTT. Translated: CACSLWPGQGADTEAFF.

V usage is TRBV4-3 and J usage is TRBJ2-7; TRBD1 or TRBD2 may be the D gene (5 bases each). The CDR3 runs to 14 residues. Trimming took 4 bases from V and 1 from J, leaving 11 bases between them. The germline CDR1 and CDR2 sequences are LGHNA and YSLEER. CDR3 residues: CASSRDRGSYEQYF. In DNA form, the CDR3 reads TGCGCCAGCAGCCGGGACCGGGGTTCCTACGAGCAGTACTTC.

The chain links TRBV5-4 to TRBJ2-1; D is ambiguous. The V gene lost 3 bases and the J gene lost 6 bases, with 10 bases spanning the gap. The CDR3 has 13 residues. The germline V gene has CDR1 SGHNT and CDR2 YYREEE (reference sequence). The CDR3 coding sequence is TGTGCCAGCAGCTCAACCGATAGCAATGAGCAGTTCTTC. This codes for CASSSTDSNEQFF.

The gene calls are TRBV18 and TRBJ1-1, with a possible D match to TRBD1 (6 bases). Germline-derived CDR1 and CDR2 are KGHSH and LQKENI. Trimming shortened V by 8 bases and J by 3 bases, and 13 bases separated the two germline ends. The CDR3 is 13 amino acids. The CDR3: CASTRQEDTEAFF. As DNA, the CDR3 is TGTGCCAGCACTCGACAGGAGGACACTGAAGCTTTCTTT.

This chain uses TRBV19 with TRBJ1-3; D is unclear. The CDR3 consists of 14 residues. Germline CDR1 reads LNHDA; CDR2 reads SQIVND (reference sequence). Between the trimmed V and J ends, which lost 7 bases and 2 bases, there was a span of 12 bases. CDR3 sequence reads: CASTVSPTGNTIYF. The CDR3 DNA reads TGTGCCAGTACGGTCTCCCCGACTGGAAACACCATATATTTT.

The CDR3 coding sequence is TGTGCCAGCAGTGAAGGGAGTCGGGGGACTAATGAAAAACTGTTTTTT. Protein: CASSEGSRGTNEKLFF. The chain joins TRBV6-1 to TRBJ1-4; tentative D call: TRBD1 (5 bases). V was shortened by 1 base and J by 2 bases, with 11 bases between the two germline ends. The CDR3 consists of 16 residues. The germline V gene encodes CDR1 MNHNS and CDR2 SASEGT.

CDR3 DNA sequence: TGTGCCAGCAGCTTGGGAGCTAGCGGGAGGCCCGATACGCAGTATTTT. Amino acid sequence: CASSLGASGRPDTQYF. This chain uses TRBV7-3 with TRBJ2-3, with 11 bases aligning to TRBD2. Germline lookup yields CDR1 SGHTA and CDR2 FQGTGA. Trimming took 3 bases from V and 6 from J; bases not matched to a gene: 8. This CDR3 region has 16 residues.

Note on this clone: Other DNA sequences in the same sample also yield this CDR3. The rearrangement links TRBV27 to TRBJ1-6; 7 bases fit TRBD1. Germline-derived CDR1 and CDR2 are MNHEY and SMNVEV (reference sequence). The CDR3 sequence is 16 residues long. With V trimmed by 4 bases and J by 7 bases, 10 bases remained unmatched. CDR3 region: CASSSPRTGINSPLHF. The CDR3 coding sequence is TGTGCCAGCAGTTCACCAAGGACAGGAATCAATTCACCCCTCCACTTT.